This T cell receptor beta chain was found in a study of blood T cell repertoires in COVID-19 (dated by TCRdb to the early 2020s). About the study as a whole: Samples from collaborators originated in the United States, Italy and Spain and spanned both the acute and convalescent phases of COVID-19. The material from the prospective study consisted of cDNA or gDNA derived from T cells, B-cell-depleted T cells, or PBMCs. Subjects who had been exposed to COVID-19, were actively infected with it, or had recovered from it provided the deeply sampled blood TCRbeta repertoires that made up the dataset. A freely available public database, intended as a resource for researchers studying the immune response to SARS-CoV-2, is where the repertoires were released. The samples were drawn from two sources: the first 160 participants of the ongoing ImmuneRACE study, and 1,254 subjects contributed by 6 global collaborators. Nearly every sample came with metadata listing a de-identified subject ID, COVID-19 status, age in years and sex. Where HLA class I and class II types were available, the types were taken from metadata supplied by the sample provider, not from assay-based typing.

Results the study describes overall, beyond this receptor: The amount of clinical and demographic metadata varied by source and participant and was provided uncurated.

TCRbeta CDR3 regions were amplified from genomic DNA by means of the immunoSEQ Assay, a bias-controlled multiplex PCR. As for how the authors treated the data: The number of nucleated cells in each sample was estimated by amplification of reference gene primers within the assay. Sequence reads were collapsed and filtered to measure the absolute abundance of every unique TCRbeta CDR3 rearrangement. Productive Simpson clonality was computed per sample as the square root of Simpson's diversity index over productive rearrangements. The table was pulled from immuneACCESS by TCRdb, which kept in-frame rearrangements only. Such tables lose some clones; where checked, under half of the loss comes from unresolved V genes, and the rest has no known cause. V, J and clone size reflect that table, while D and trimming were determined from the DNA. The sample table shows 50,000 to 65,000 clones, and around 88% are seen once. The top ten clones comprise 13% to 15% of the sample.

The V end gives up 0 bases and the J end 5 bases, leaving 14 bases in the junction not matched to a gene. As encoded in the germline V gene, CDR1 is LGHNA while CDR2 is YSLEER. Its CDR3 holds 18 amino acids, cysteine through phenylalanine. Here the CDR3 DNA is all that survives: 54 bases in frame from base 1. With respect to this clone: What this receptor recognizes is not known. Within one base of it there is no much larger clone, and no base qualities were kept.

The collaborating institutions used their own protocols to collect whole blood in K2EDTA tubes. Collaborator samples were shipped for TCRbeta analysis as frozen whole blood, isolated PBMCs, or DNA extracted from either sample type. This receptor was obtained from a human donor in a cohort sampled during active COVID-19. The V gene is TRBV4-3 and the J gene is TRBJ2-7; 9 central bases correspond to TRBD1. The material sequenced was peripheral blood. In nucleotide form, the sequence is TGCGCCAGCAGCCAAGAATTTATCATGGGACAGGGTGTGGACGAGCAGTACTTC. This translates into CASSQEFIMGQGVDEQYF.